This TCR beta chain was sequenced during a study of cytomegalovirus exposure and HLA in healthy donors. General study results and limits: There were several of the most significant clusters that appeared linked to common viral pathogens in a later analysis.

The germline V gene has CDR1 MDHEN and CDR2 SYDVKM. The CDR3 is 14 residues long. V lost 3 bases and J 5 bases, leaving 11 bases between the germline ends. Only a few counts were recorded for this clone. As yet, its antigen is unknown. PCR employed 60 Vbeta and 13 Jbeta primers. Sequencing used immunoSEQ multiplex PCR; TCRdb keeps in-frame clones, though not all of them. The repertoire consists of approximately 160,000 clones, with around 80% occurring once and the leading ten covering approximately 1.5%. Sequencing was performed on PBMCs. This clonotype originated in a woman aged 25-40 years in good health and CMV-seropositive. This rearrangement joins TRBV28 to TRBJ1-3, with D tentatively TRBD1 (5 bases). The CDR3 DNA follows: TGTGCCAGCAGTTTCGGGCAGGGAAGAAACACCATATATTTT. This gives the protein CASSFGQGRNTIYF.